A selection of T cell receptor beta chains follows, all from one sample in a study of T cells after yellow fever vaccination. TCRdb analysed the 5' RACE reads with MiXCR anew, one entry per CDR3 protein. The sample consists of just under 600,000 distinct CDR3 sequences, 13% of them appearing once. The input for sequencing was PBMCs, taken on the day of the yellow fever booster vaccination. The origin of the receptors is a man aged 30 to 45 who received the YFV17D yellow fever vaccine. CDR3s include the opening cysteine and the closing phenylalanine or tryptophan. The D gene is left open where the match is weak. Clone size appears in some rows only: once, few, many, or a class for an expanded clone.

d_gene	abundance	j_gene	len	v_gene	CDR3aa	CDR3nt
NA	NA	TRBJ2-1	13	TRBV7-2	CASSYSPGNEQFF	TGTGCCAGCAGCTACTCGCCGGGGAATGAGCAGTTCTTC
NA	few	TRBJ1-4	14	TRBV6-2/TRBV6-3	CASSGGLENEKLFF	TGTGCCAGCAGTGGAGGACTGGAAAATGAAAAACTGTTTTTT
NA	few	TRBJ2-6	14	TRBV5-1	CASNRDSGANVLTF	TGCGCCAGCAACAGGGACTCTGGGGCCAACGTCCTGACTTTC
NA	many	TRBJ1-6	13	TRBV6-1	CASSPRAESPLHF	TGTGCCAGCAGCCCCCGTGCGGAGTCACCCCTCCACTTT
TRBD2	NA	TRBJ2-7	15	TRBV5-1	CASSVNVAGVGEQYF	TGCGCCAGCAGCGTTAACGTAGCGGGAGTGGGGGAGCAGTACTTC
NA	few	TRBJ1-1	14	TRBV7-2	CASSPARIHTEAFF	TGTGCCAGCAGCCCAGCCCGAATTCACACTGAAGCTTTCTTT
TRBD2	NA	TRBJ2-1	14	TRBV12-3/TRBV12-4	CASSKRREANEQFF	TGTGCCAGCAGCAAAAGGCGGGAGGCCAATGAGCAGTTCTTC
TRBD1	few	TRBJ2-4	15	TRBV28	CASSFRTGSKNIQYF	TGTGCCAGCAGTTTTAGGACAGGGAGCAAAAACATTCAGTACTTC
NA	many	TRBJ2-3	15	TRBV7-2	CASSLQSGHTDTQYF	TGTGCCAGCAGCTTACAGAGCGGGCATACAGATACGCAGTATTTT
TRBD1	many	TRBJ2-3	15	TRBV7-9	CASSLGDRDADTQYF	TGTGCCAGCAGCTTAGGGGACAGGGACGCCGATACGCAGTATTTT
NA	NA	TRBJ1-2	13	TRBV5-6	CASSPDEFYGYTF	TGTGCCAGCAGCCCGGATGAATTCTATGGCTACACCTTC
TRBD1	NA	TRBJ1-1	12	TRBV29-1	CSVAGGATEAFF	TGCAGCGTTGCAGGGGGCGCAACTGAAGCTTTCTTT
TRBD2	NA	TRBJ2-2	19	TRBV6-2/TRBV6-3	CASSYSPPLAGGGTGELFF	TGTGCCAGCAGTTACAGCCCTCCCTTGGCGGGAGGCGGTACCGGGGAGCTGTTTTTT
TRBD2	NA	TRBJ2-1	19	TRBV11-1	CASSLSYMSGRASEHEQFF	TGTGCCAGCAGCTTATCCTATATGAGCGGGAGGGCCTCGGAGCATGAGCAGTTCTTC
TRBD2	many	TRBJ2-7	18	TRBV27	CASSYNLPGLAGVGEQYF	TGTGCCAGCAGTTACAACCTTCCGGGACTAGCGGGAGTCGGCGAGCAGTACTTC
TRBD1	once	TRBJ2-7	16	TRBV2	CASRLIQGVVSHEQYF	TGTGCCAGCAGGCTCATTCAGGGGGTCGTAAGCCACGAGCAGTACTTC
NA	few	TRBJ2-7	14	TRBV12-3/TRBV12-4	CASTSSQATYEQYF	TGTGCCAGCACCTCCTCGCAGGCCACCTACGAGCAGTACTTC
NA	NA	TRBJ2-7	12	TRBV20-1	CSARARMDEQYF	TGCAGTGCTAGAGCCCGTATGGACGAGCAGTACTTC
NA	few	TRBJ2-2	16	TRBV15	CATSRDLKGRSGELFF	TGTGCCACCAGCAGAGATCTTAAAGGGAGATCCGGGGAGCTGTTTTTT
TRBD2	NA	TRBJ2-3	16	TRBV3-1	CASSHNSGSGTDTQYF	TGTGCCAGCAGCCACAATAGCGGGAGCGGCACAGATACGCAGTATTTT
TRBD1	few	TRBJ2-1	14	TRBV7-6	CASSPGTVQWEQFF	TGTGCCAGCAGCCCTGGGACAGTGCAATGGGAGCAGTTCTTC
NA	NA	TRBJ2-7	13	TRBV4-2	CASRRGSDYEQYF	TGTGCCAGCAGGCGAGGGAGTGACTACGAGCAGTACTTC
TRBD2	few	TRBJ2-4	13	TRBV15	CATSRENRGVQYF	TGTGCCACCAGCAGAGAGAACCGGGGGGTTCAGTACTTC
NA	NA	TRBJ2-2	16	TRBV18	CASSLRMGQTTGELFF	TGTGCCAGCTCACTTCGAATGGGACAAACCACCGGGGAGCTGTTTTTT
NA	NA	TRBJ2-4	14	TRBV20-1	CCARDHAGKNIQYF	TGCTGTGCTAGAGATCACGCAGGCAAAAACATTCAGTACTTC
TRBD2	NA	TRBJ2-3	16	TRBV7-2	CASSLTSGRFADTQYF	TGTGCCAGCAGCCTAACTAGCGGGAGATTCGCAGATACGCAGTATTTT